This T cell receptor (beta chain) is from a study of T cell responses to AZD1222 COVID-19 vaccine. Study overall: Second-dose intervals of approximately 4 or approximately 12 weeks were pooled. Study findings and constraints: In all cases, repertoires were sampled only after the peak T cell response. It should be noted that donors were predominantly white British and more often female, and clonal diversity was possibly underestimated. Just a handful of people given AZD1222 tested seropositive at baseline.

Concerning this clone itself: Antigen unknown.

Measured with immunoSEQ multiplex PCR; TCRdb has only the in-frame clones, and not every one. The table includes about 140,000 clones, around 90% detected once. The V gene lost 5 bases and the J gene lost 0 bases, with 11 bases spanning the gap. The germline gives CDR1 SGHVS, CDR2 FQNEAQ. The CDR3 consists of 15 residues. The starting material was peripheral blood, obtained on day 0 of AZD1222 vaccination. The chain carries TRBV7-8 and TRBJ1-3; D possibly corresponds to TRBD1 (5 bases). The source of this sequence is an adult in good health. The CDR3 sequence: CASSETAHSGNTIYF. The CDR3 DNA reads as TGTGCCAGCAGCGAGACAGCCCACTCTGGAAACACCATATATTTT.